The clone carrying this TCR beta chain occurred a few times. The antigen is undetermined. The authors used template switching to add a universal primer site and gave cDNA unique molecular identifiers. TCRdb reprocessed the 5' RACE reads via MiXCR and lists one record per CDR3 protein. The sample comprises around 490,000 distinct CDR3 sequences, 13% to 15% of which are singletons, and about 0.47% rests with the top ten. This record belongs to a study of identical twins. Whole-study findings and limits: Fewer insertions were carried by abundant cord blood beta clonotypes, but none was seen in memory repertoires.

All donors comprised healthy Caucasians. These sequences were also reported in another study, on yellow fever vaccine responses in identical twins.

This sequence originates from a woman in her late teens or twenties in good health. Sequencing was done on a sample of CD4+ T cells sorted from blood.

CDR3 nucleotide sequence: TGTGCCAGCAGTTACTCGATAGCAGGGGTCGGGGAGCTGTTTTTT. Its protein is CASSYSIAGVGELFF. The chain combines TRBV6-5 with TRBJ2-2; TRBD1 is a possible D gene (6 bases). Trimming shortened V by 0 bases and J by 7 bases, and 12 bases separated the two germline ends. The CDR3 contains 15 residues. CDR1 and CDR2 from the germline V gene are MNHEY and SVGAGI.